These 26 T cell receptor beta chains originate from one sample sequenced in a study of tumor-infiltrating lymphocytes in primary liver carcinoma. For each extraction, RNA and DNA were obtained together from 20-30 mg of unsorted bulk tissue. From around 500 ng total RNA, TCR beta cDNA was generated with a primer in the constant region. For TCR beta, libraries were produced by three nested multiplex PCR rounds using slightly modified ARM-PCR. The first two PCR rounds used TRBV1-TRBV30 primers with a Cbeta primer, nine to ten cycles each. TCRdb itself ran the multiplex PCR reads through MiXCR, one entry per CDR3 protein. The sample consists of about 92,000 distinct CDR3 sequences, approximately 68% of them appearing once. The sequenced sample was tumor-adjacent normal liver tissue. The origin of the receptors is a man aged 35 to 55 with primary liver carcinoma and hepatitis B virus infection.

The sample holds many counts of this clonotype. The chain links TRBV5-6 to TRBJ2-7; the D is unclear. This CDR3 has 14 amino acids. The V gene's germline CDR1 is SGHDT and CDR2 YYEEEE. Trimming took 0 bases from V and 3 from J, leaving 10 bases between them. The CDR3: CASSLVGQFYEQYF. The CDR3 DNA sequence: TGTGCCAGCAGCTTGGTGGGCCAGTTCTACGAGCAGTACTTC.

As concerns this clonotype: Germline is not matched at one junction end, which may reflect a read error. V and J are TRBV5-4 and TRBJ2-5, with 8 bases aligning to TRBD1. Germline V lookup: CDR1 SGHNT, CDR2 YYREEE (reference sequence). There are 15 residues in the CDR3. CDR3 in amino acids: CPSSSMTGVGETQYF. CDR3 DNA: TGTCCCAGCAGCAGCATGACAGGGGTTGGCGAGACTCAGTACTTC. The full variable domain, in which reference TRBV5-4 and TRBJ2-5 provide the parts outside the CDR3, is ETGVTQSPTHLIKTRGQQVTLRCSSQSGHNTVSWYQQALGQGPQFIFQYYREEENGRGNFPPRFSGLQFPNYSSELNVNALELDDSALYLCPSSSMTGVGETQYFGPGTRLLVL.

This clonotype has a count of ten or more. The chain carries TRBV28 and TRBJ2-4; D gene unclear. From germline, CDR1 is MDHEN and CDR2 SYDVKM. Trimming stripped 1 base from V and 0 bases from J, with 10 bases between. The CDR3 spans 16 residues. Here the CDR3 DNA reads TGTGCCAGCAGTTTATCTGTGCGGCTAGCCAAAAACATTCAGTACTTC. Amino acid sequence: CASSLSVRLAKNIQYF.

Notes on this clonotype: A much bigger clone sits one base away, suggesting this may be a read error. The gene calls are TRBV20-1 and TRBJ2-2; D is ambiguous. Germline CDR1 reads DFQATT; CDR2 reads SNEGSKA (reference sequence). V was trimmed by 6 bases and J by 0 bases, leaving 8 bases between them. The CDR3 has 13 residues. The CDR3 protein is CSADMANTGELFF. CDR3 coding DNA: TGCAGTGCCGACATGGCGAACACCGGGGAGCTGTTTTTT.

The chain recombines TRBV11-2 with TRBJ2-1; 7 positions agree with TRBD2. Germline V gene lookup returns CDR1 SGHAT and CDR2 FQNNGV. The CDR3 contains 13 residues. The CDR3 here is CTICQTPSGEQFF. CDR3 bases: TGTACCATCTGTCAAACCCCTAGCGGTGAGCAGTTCTTC.

The chain couples TRBV11-3 to TRBJ2-1; possibly TRBD2 for D (6 bases). V dropped 5 bases and J dropped 6 bases, with 14 bases sitting between them. The CDR3 extends over 14 amino acids. Germline V gives CDR1 SGHNT, CDR2 YENEEA. DNA of the CDR3: TGTGCCAGCAGCACGCGGGGTAGCACCAATGAGCAGTTCTTC. Protein sequence: CASSTRGSTNEQFF.

The chain uses TRBV28 and TRBJ1-1; D remains ambiguous. From germline, CDR1 is MDHEN and CDR2 SYDVKM. Trimming pared 11 bases from V and 4 bases from J, leaving 17 bases between. This CDR3 has 13 amino acids. CDR3 sequence: CAGHVGRVTEAFF. CDR3 sequence (DNA): TGTGCCGGCCACGTAGGGAGGGTCACTGAAGCTTTCTTT.

This clonotype appeared many times. The rearrangement uses TRBV10-3 and TRBJ2-7, with D perhaps TRBD2 (6 bases). V shed 4 bases and J shed 2 bases, with 18 bases lying between them. The CDR3 covers 16 residues. Germline loops: CDR1 ENHRY, CDR2 SYGVKD. The CDR3 DNA reads TGTGCCATCAGTGTAGCGGACCCTACCGGTACCTACGAGCAGTACTTC. Translation gives CAISVADPTGTYEQYF.

In its sample, this clonotype was seen a few times. This chain links TRBV6-1 with TRBJ2-1; D unresolved. Germline V gene data show CDR1 as MNHNS and CDR2 as SASEGT. Trimming left V 2 bases short and J 8 bases short, with 7 bases between. This CDR3 is 12 amino acids long. The CDR3 loop is CASSEIWDEQFF. CDR3 nucleotides: TGTGCCAGCAGTGAAATTTGGGATGAGCAGTTCTTC.

A word on this clonotype: Germline and junction disagree at one end, which may indicate a read error. J is TRBJ2-7 and V is TRBV15, with TRBD1 matching 9 bases. The CDR3 contains 14 residues. Germline-derived CDR1 and CDR2 are LNHNV and YYDKDF (reference sequence). CDR3 protein: CAASRTGAPYEQYF. The CDR3 nucleotides are TGTGCCGCCAGCAGGACAGGGGCCCCCTACGAGCAGTACTTC.

In regard to this clonotype: The final CDR3 position lacks the conserved phenylalanine or tryptophan, pointing to a likely read error. The chain recombines TRBV5-6 with TRBJ2-7, with D maybe TRBD1 (6 bases). Germline CDR1 SGHDT, CDR2 YYEEEE. The CDR3 totals 14 residues. The DNA for the CDR3 is TGTGCCAGCAGCGACCGGGACACCTCCTACAAGCAGTACTTA. It translates to CASSDRDTSYKQYL.

As for this clonotype: Since a much larger clone is just one base distant, this may be a read error. The chain carries TRBV13 and TRBJ1-2; TRBD1 matches 7 bases. Germline V gene lookup returns CDR1 PRHDT and CDR2 FYEKMQ (reference sequence). The CDR3 contains 16 residues. The CDR3 nucleotides are TGTGCCGGCAGCCTACTTAAAACAGGGGCGGTCTTTGGCTACACCTTC. Translating gives CAGSLLKTGAVFGYTF.

As concerns this clonotype: It may be a read error: a sequence one base away is much more abundant. The chain joins TRBV5-1 to TRBJ1-1, with 7 bases lining up with TRBD1. V was pared by 7 bases and J by 3 bases, with 9 bases of the junction left unmatched. There are 14 residues in the CDR3. Germline CDR1 reads SGHRS; CDR2 reads YFSETQ. The CDR3 sequence is CASRIWTGDTEAFF. The DNA for the CDR3 is TGCGCCAGCCGTATATGGACAGGTGACACTGAAGCTTTCTTT.

This clonotype has more than one count but fewer than ten. This clone may be a read error of a much larger clone one base away. The J gene is TRBJ2-3, the V gene TRBV7-9; TRBD1 might be the D (6 bases). Germline CDR1 is SEHNR and CDR2 is FQNEAQ (reference sequence). V lost 4 bases to trimming and J lost 4 bases, with 12 bases between them. This CDR3 contains 14 residues. CDR3 bases: TGTGCCAGCAGCTCGAACAGGGTGCCAGATACGCAGTATTTT. Its translation: CASSSNRVPDTQYF.

This clonotype was seen a single time. This chain links TRBV2 with TRBJ2-1, with 9 bases aligning to TRBD1. CDR3 length equals 12 residues. Germline trimming cut 6 bases from V and 9 bases from J; bases unmatched to any gene: 3. Germline V gene data show CDR1 as SNHLY and CDR2 as FYNNEI. The DNA of the CDR3 is TGTGCCAGCAGGTTGACAGGGGGTGAGCAGTTCTTC. Amino acids: CASRLTGGEQFF.

Concerning this clonotype itself: An end of the junction differs from the germline gene, which may be a read error. V usage is TRBV4-1 and J usage is TRBJ2-7; 13 bases agree with TRBD2. The CDR3 consists of 19 residues. The V gene's germline CDR1 is MGHRA and CDR2 YSYEKL. CDR3 residues: CVSGPSGGLAGVGLDEQYF. DNA of the CDR3: TGCGTCAGCGGCCCATCAGGCGGACTAGCGGGAGTCGGACTCGACGAGCAGTACTTC.

With respect to this clonotype: The germline gene is not matched at one end of the junction; a read error may be the cause. Here the CDR3 DNA reads TGTACTAGTGGTCCACTGGGCAGCTCGAACACCGGGGAGCTGTTTTTT. It is translated as CTSGPLGSSNTGELFF. The chain joins TRBV12-5 to TRBJ2-2, with D possibly matching TRBD2 (5 bases). The CDR3 is 16 residues long. Germline V gene lookup returns CDR1 LGHNT and CDR2 FRNRAP.

This chain links TRBV7-2 with TRBJ2-5, with D perhaps TRBD1 (5 bases). In germline, CDR1 is SGHTA, CDR2 FQGNSA. V was clipped by 3 bases and J by 1 base, with 9 bases between them. The CDR3 totals 14 residues. CDR3 DNA: TGTGCCAGCAGCTTTCGACAGTCCCAAGAGACCCAGTACTTC. Translated, it gives CASSFRQSQETQYF.

Concerning this clonotype: Relative to the germline gene, one junction end is altered; a read error may explain this. The chain joins TRBV11-2 to TRBJ1-2; TRBD1 aligns across 10 bases. The CDR3 extends over 13 amino acids. In germline, CDR1 is SGHAT, CDR2 FQNNGV. CDR3 in amino acids: CASGLAPGQGEVF. The CDR3 coding sequence is TGTGCCAGCGGCTTAGCCCCCGGACAGGGGGAAGTCTTC.

V usage is TRBV11-2 and J usage is TRBJ2-5; D possibly matches TRBD1 or TRBD2 (5 bases each). The CDR3 length is 16 residues. Germline values: CDR1 SGHAT, CDR2 FQNNGV. Trimming shortened V by 9 bases and J by 4 bases, and 24 bases separated the two germline ends. CDR3 coding DNA: TGTGCCAGTAGATCCCGGGACCCAGCCCACCGAGAGACCCAGTACTTC. Translating gives CASRSRDPAHRETQYF. The entire variable domain, with the rest obtained from reference TRBV11-2 and TRBJ2-5, is as follows: EAGVAQSPRYKIIEKRQSVAFWCNPISGHATLYWYQQILGQGPKLLIQFQNNGVVDDSQLPKDRFSAERLKGVDSTLKIQPAKLEDSAVYLCASRSRDPAHRETQYFGPGTRLLVL.

This clonotype showed up many times. The CDR3 loop reads CASSQRRQSEQYF. In DNA, the CDR3 is TGTGCCAGCAGCCAACGGCGGCAAAGCGAGCAGTACTTC. The V and J genes are TRBV14 and TRBJ2-7; the D is unclear. This CDR3 has 13 residues. Germline values: CDR1 SGHDN, CDR2 FVKESK. Trimming pared 2 bases from V and 6 bases from J, leaving 11 bases between.

The V call is TRBV11-1, the J call TRBJ2-1; TRBD2 agrees at 7 bases. Germline loops: CDR1 SGHAT, CDR2 FQDESV (reference sequence). V shed 4 bases, J shed 10 bases, and the junction held 13 bases outside the gene matches. This CDR3 is 15 amino acids long. CDR3 amino acids: CASSSWASGFNEQFF. In DNA form, the CDR3 reads TGTGCCAGCAGCTCATGGGCTAGCGGATTCAACGAGCAGTTCTTC.

Comment on this clonotype: This likely comes from a read error, as the CDR3 has no conserved phenylalanine or tryptophan at its end. This chain uses TRBV5-4 with TRBJ1-1; D is unresolved. The CDR3 contains 13 residues. The germline V gene has CDR1 SGHNT and CDR2 YYREEE (reference sequence). V was shortened by 2 bases and J by 1 base, with 6 bases between the two germline ends. Here the CDR3 reads CASSFVGNTEAFL. CDR3 nucleotide sequence: TGTGCCAGCAGCTTCGTGGGGAACACTGAAGCTTTCCTT.

This clonotype was seen many times. The V gene is TRBV6-1, the J gene TRBJ2-6; D may match TRBD1 or TRBD2 (5 bases each). Germline V lookup: CDR1 MNHNS, CDR2 SASEGT. V shed 6 bases and J shed 0 bases, with 15 bases lying between them. There are 17 residues in the CDR3. The CDR3 sequence is CASRPGPISSGANVLTF. The DNA of the CDR3 is TGTGCCAGCAGGCCGGGACCGATTAGCTCTGGGGCCAACGTCCTGACTTTC.

As for this clonotype: One end of the junction is discordant with germline, which a read error may explain. The gene calls are TRBV11-2 and TRBJ2-7; the D call may be TRBD1 or TRBD2 (5 bases each). The length of the CDR3 is 13 residues. Germline assignment: CDR1 SGHAT and CDR2 FQNNGV. CDR3 DNA: TGTGCCAGCAGTTTTACTACCGGGGACGAGCACTACTTT. It specifies CASSFTTGDEHYF.

A remark on this clonotype: Because the CDR3 is missing its conserved closing phenylalanine or tryptophan, this is likely a read error. The chain uses TRBV7-8 and TRBJ2-5, with D perhaps matching TRBD2 (5 bases). V was trimmed by 5 bases and J by 4 bases, leaving 17 bases between them. This CDR3 region has 15 residues. Germline V gene data show CDR1 as SGHVS and CDR2 as FQNEAQ. The CDR3 coding sequence is TGTGCCAGCAGCCTAGTCTCCGGGGAAAGAGAGACCCAGTACTTA. It yields the protein CASSLVSGERETQYL.